The 10 T cell receptor beta chains below come from one sample, sequenced in a study of cytomegalovirus exposure and HLA in healthy donors. The PCR contained 60 Vbeta and 13 Jbeta primers. This table comes from immunoSEQ multiplex PCR, and its TCRdb copy is limited to in-frame clones, with some not included. The sample consists of 130,000 or so clones, roughly 70% of them appearing once. Sequenced: PBMCs. These receptors all stem from a man aged 40-49 years in good health and CMV-seropositive.

CDR3 amino acids: CASSIQGMRNQPQHF. The CDR3 nucleotides are TGTGCCAGTAGTATTCAGGGGATGAGGAATCAGCCCCAGCATTTT. This chain joins TRBV19 and TRBJ1-5, with TRBD1 as a possible D gene (6 bases). V was pared by 3 bases and J by 4 bases, with 13 bases between. This CDR3 comprises 15 residues. Germline CDR1 reads LNHDA; CDR2 reads SQIVND (reference sequence).

J is TRBJ2-3 and V is TRBV29-1; weak D call: TRBD2 (6 bases). The CDR3 totals 16 residues. V was shortened by 6 bases and J by 0 bases, with 19 bases between the two germline ends. Germline CDR1 is SQVTM and CDR2 is ANQGSEA. DNA for the CDR3: TGCAGCGTCGACCCGGGACTCCGACTTAGCACAGATACGCAGTATTTT. Encoded protein: CSVDPGLRLSTDTQYF.

This chain joins TRBV19 and TRBJ1-3; unclear D gene. CDR3 length equals 13 residues. Germline CDR1 and CDR2: LNHDA and SQIVND (reference sequence). Deletions cut 3 bases from V and 8 bases from J, with 11 bases between. The CDR3 sequence is CASSITWRDTIYF. The CDR3 region has the DNA TGTGCCAGTAGTATTACGTGGCGGGACACCATATATTTT.

J is TRBJ1-6 and V is TRBV28; 8 bases fit TRBD1. The CDR3 runs 15 residues. The V and J ends lost 7 bases and 7 bases, in that order; junction bases with no gene match: 9. CDR1 is MDHEN and CDR2 is SYDVKM in the germline V gene. CDR3 amino acids: CASTGQGRRNSPLHF. The CDR3 coding sequence is TGTGCCAGCACCGGACAGGGCCGGAGGAATTCACCCCTCCACTTT.

The chain combines TRBV18 with TRBJ1-5; D might be TRBD1 (6 bases). V was cut by 3 bases and J by 2 bases, with 23 bases left in between. The CDR3 is 19 amino acids. In germline, CDR1 is KGHSH, CDR2 LQKENI. The CDR3 region is CASSPPPRQAGVGNQPQHF. CDR3 coding DNA: TGTGCCAGCTCACCCCCCCCAAGACAGGCTGGAGTGGGCAATCAGCCCCAGCATTTT.

This clone has a handful of counts. J is TRBJ2-7 and V is TRBV11-2, with 7 bases fitting TRBD1. V dropped 6 bases and J dropped 2; count of bases not matched to a gene: 7. The germline CDR1 and CDR2 sequences are SGHAT and FQNNGV. This CDR3 comprises 14 residues. The DNA of the CDR3 is TGTGCCAGCAGGGGGATGACAGGGCCCTACGAGCAGTACTTC. Its protein product is CASRGMTGPYEQYF.

J is TRBJ1-1 and V is TRBV30, with D perhaps TRBD1 (6 bases). V lost 3 bases, J lost 2 bases, and 16 bases lay in between. CDR3 length equals 15 residues. The germline V gene encodes CDR1 GTSNPN and CDR2 SVGIG (reference sequence). The chain's CDR3 is CAWSFRGRPNTEAFF. The CDR3 nucleotides are TGTGCCTGGAGCTTCAGGGGAAGGCCCAACACTGAAGCTTTCTTT.

The V and J genes are TRBV7-2 and TRBJ1-1; no clear D. V was pared by 3 bases and J by 3 bases, with 14 bases between. The germline CDR1 and CDR2 sequences are SGHTA and FQGNSA. The CDR3 extends over 15 amino acids. The DNA of the CDR3 is TGTGCCAGCAGCTTTACGTACAGCGGGGACACTGAAGCTTTCTTT. It codes for CASSFTYSGDTEAFF. The variable domain in full, with the rest retrieved from reference TRBV7-2 and TRBJ1-1, is GAGVSQSPSNKVTEKGKDVELRCDPISGHTALYWYRQSLGQGLEFLIYFQGNSAPDKSGLPSDRFSAERTGGSVSTLTIQRTQQEDSAVYLCASSFTYSGDTEAFFGQGTRLTVV.

The gene calls are TRBV19 and TRBJ2-7; 7 bases fit TRBD1. The CDR3 runs 13 residues. The V and J ends lost 5 bases and 4 bases, in that order; junction bases with no gene match: 5. Germline CDR1 LNHDA, CDR2 SQIVND (reference sequence). For the CDR3, the DNA is TGTGCCAGTAGTCCGGACAGGCCATACGAGCAGTACTTC. Its translation: CASSPDRPYEQYF.

With regard to this clone: Other nucleotide sequences in the sample specify the same CDR3. This chain joins TRBV11-2 and TRBJ2-3; D is perhaps TRBD1 (5 bases). Looked up from germline, CDR1 is SGHAT and CDR2 is FQNNGV. CDR3 length: 14 amino acids. Trimming stripped 0 bases from V and 3 bases from J, with 7 bases between. CDR3: CASSLDRGTDTQYF. In nucleotides, the CDR3 is TGTGCCAGCAGCTTAGATAGGGGTACAGATACGCAGTATTTT.